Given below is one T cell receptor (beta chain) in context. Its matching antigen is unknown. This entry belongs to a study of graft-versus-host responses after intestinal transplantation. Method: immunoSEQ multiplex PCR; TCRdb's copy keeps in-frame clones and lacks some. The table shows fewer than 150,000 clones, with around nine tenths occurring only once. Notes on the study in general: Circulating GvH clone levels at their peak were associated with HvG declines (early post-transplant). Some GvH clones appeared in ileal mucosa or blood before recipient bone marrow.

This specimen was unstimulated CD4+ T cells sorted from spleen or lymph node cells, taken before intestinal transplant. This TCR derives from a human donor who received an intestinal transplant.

The CDR3 coding sequence is TGTGCCAGCAGCCCTATAGCGGGGGGGCCCCAGTACTTC. Protein sequence: CASSPIAGGPQYF. The J gene is TRBJ2-7, the V gene TRBV14; 11 positions match TRBD2. V lost 4 bases, J lost 10 bases, and 6 bases stayed unmatched. CDR1 and CDR2 (germline): SGHDN, FVKESK. The CDR3 loop spans 13 amino acids.